One TCR beta chain is described in this entry. Which antigen it targets is not known. No much larger clone exists at a distance of one base, and base qualities are not known. V is pared back by 2 bases and J by 8 bases, with 12 bases lying between the germline termini. The CDR3 numbers 13 residues from cysteine through phenylalanine. This entry keeps only the CDR3 DNA: 39 bases, framed from base 1. The record originates from a study of control samples from healthy donors and cancer patients (TCRdb year 2020). The library came from the immunoSEQ multiplex PCR assay. In its TCRdb copy, this immuneACCESS table keeps in-frame sequences only and misses some clones. Where compared with another copy, unresolved V genes explain less than half of these, and the others have no known cause. For this sample there are about 80,000 clones; 70% to 90% appear just once. The ten top clones hold around 6% of the sample.

The material sequenced was blood. The TCR originated in a woman in her fifties or sixties in good health. The chain joins TRBV12-3 or TRBV12-4 to TRBJ1-2; the D segment cannot be called with confidence. The bases are TGTGCCAGCAGTTTAAGTCAGAACAACGGCTACACCTTC. Translated, it gives CASSLSQNNGYTF.